The rows below give T cell receptor beta chains drawn from one sample of a study of CD8 T cells in Susac syndrome. TCRdb recomputed calls from the immunoSEQ multiplex PCR reads with MiXCR, one row per CDR3 protein. The top ten clones hold 0.45% to 0.55% of a sample with tens of thousands of distinct CDR3 sequences, about 94% of them seen once. Sequencing was carried out using CD8+ T cells from PBMCs. Receptors originate from a human donor with Susac syndrome. CDR3s include the opening cysteine and the closing phenylalanine or tryptophan. The D gene is left open where the match is weak. The size entry is marked missing in some rows and otherwise reads once, few, many or a size class.

>TRBV9|-|-|15|TRBJ2-1
CASSVYGGLGDEQFF
TGTGCCAGCAGCGTGTACGGGGGTCTGGGGGATGAGCAGTTCTTC
>TRBV30|-|-|13|TRBJ1-1
CAWSLPMNTEAFF
TGTGCCTGGAGTCTCCCGATGAACACTGAAGCTTTCTTT
>TRBV29-1|-|-|13|TRBJ2-2
CSVEVPNTGELFF
TGCAGCGTTGAGGTGCCGAACACCGGGGAGCTGTTTTTT
>TRBV27|-|-|14|TRBJ2-1
CASSYRVPPNEQFF
TGTGCCAGCAGTTACCGGGTACCGCCGAATGAGCAGTTCTTC
>TRBV12-3/TRBV12-4|once|TRBD1|13|TRBJ1-2
CASSSNRGSGYTF
TGTGCCAGCAGTTCGAACAGGGGCTCTGGCTACACCTTC
>TRBV3-1|-|-|14|TRBJ1-1
CASSQVGRVTEAFF
TGTGCCAGCAGCCAAGTAGGCAGGGTAACTGAAGCTTTCTTT
>TRBV7-9|-|TRBD2|14|TRBJ2-1
CASSLAGAYNEQFF
TGTGCCAGCAGCCTAGCGGGGGCGTACAATGAGCAGTTCTTC
>TRBV7-9|-|-|14|TRBJ1-2
CASSLIRANYGYTF
TGTGCCAGCAGCTTAATCCGGGCCAACTATGGCTACACCTTC
>TRBV2|-|TRBD2|17|TRBJ2-1
CATRGLAGPTPGNEQFF
TGTGCCACAAGGGGACTAGCGGGTCCTACCCCGGGGAATGAGCAGTTCTTC
>TRBV18|-|-|17|TRBJ2-4
CASSQLRTTGTKNIQYF
TGTGCCAGCTCACAACTTCGAACCACAGGGACCAAAAACATTCAGTACTTC
>TRBV9|-|TRBD1|16|TRBJ2-7
CASSASGTGGFWEQYF
TGTGCCAGCAGCGCCAGCGGGACAGGGGGCTTCTGGGAGCAGTACTTC
>TRBV15|-|-|15|TRBJ2-5
CATSRGRASQETQYF
TGTGCCACCAGCAGAGGACGGGCGAGTCAAGAGACCCAGTACTTC
>TRBV7-2|-|TRBD1|17|TRBJ2-1
CASSQGTGHPFYNEQFF
TGTGCCAGCAGCCAAGGGACAGGGCACCCCTTCTACAATGAGCAGTTCTTC
>TRBV20-1|-|-|13|TRBJ2-1
CSAISRAVSEQFF
TGCAGTGCTATATCCAGGGCGGTGAGTGAGCAGTTCTTC
>TRBV27|-|TRBD2|15|TRBJ2-2
CASRLTSGITGELFF
TGTGCCAGCCGTTTGACTAGCGGGATAACCGGGGAGCTGTTTTTT
>TRBV12-5|once|-|14|TRBJ2-1
CASGLGLAYNEQFF
TGTGCTAGTGGTTTGGGACTAGCCTACAATGAGCAGTTCTTC
>TRBV7-7|-|-|15|TRBJ2-6
CASSSLVSGANVLTF
TGTGCTAGCAGCTCCCTTGTCTCTGGGGCCAACGTCCTGACTTTC
>TRBV10-3|-|-|14|TRBJ2-1
CAISGGPAYNEQFF
TGTGCCATCAGTGGGGGGCCGGCCTACAATGAGCAGTTCTTC
>TRBV7-8|-|-|17|TRBJ2-1
CASRLGGGTVVDNEQFF
TGTGCCAGCCGCCTGGGCGGCGGGACAGTTGTAGACAATGAGCAGTTCTTC
>TRBV20-1|-|-|15|TRBJ2-7
CSARDSPHSSYEQYF
TGCAGTGCTAGGGACTCCCCTCATAGCTCCTACGAGCAGTACTTC
>TRBV9|-|TRBD1|16|TRBJ1-2
CASSGGQAEANYGYTF
TGTGCCAGCAGCGGAGGACAGGCGGAAGCTAACTATGGCTACACCTTC
>TRBV23-1|once|TRBD1|18|TRBJ2-1
CASSQSFRFTGGYNEQFF
TGCGCCAGCAGTCAATCCTTTCGATTCACAGGGGGGTACAATGAGCAGTTCTTC
>TRBV7-9|-|-|15|TRBJ1-4
CASSLSQGLNEKLFF
TGTGCCAGCAGCTTATCACAGGGCCTTAATGAAAAACTGTTTTTT
>TRBV30|once|-|16|TRBJ2-4
CAWSSGYTLAKNIQYF
TGTGCCTGGAGCTCAGGGTATACCTTAGCCAAAAACATTCAGTACTTC
>TRBV20-1|-|-|13|TRBJ2-1
CSAREADYNEQFF
TGCAGTGCTAGAGAGGCAGACTACAATGAGCAGTTCTTC
>TRBV6-2/TRBV6-3|-|-|15|TRBJ1-2
CASSSDGTFNYGYTF
TGTGCCAGCAGCTCGGACGGAACCTTTAACTATGGCTACACCTTC
>TRBV4-2|-|-|15|TRBJ2-7
CASSQDWAVTYEQYF
TGTGCCAGCAGCCAAGATTGGGCAGTAACCTACGAGCAGTACTTC
>TRBV9|-|TRBD2|16|TRBJ2-1
CASSALGLAAYNEQFF
TGTGCCAGCAGCGCCCTGGGGCTAGCGGCCTACAATGAGCAGTTCTTC
>TRBV23-1|-|TRBD1|14|TRBJ1-5
CASRPEQGTGPQHF
TGCGCCAGCAGGCCCGAACAGGGGACTGGTCCCCAGCATTTT
>TRBV4-1|few|-|15|TRBJ2-2
CASSQQFGVTGELFF
TGCGCCAGCAGCCAGCAGTTCGGGGTAACCGGGGAGCTGTTTTTT
>TRBV7-8|-|-|14|TRBJ2-7
CASSHPAVVYEQYF
TGTGCCAGCAGCCACCCGGCGGTCGTATACGAGCAGTACTTC
>TRBV29-1|few|-|14|TRBJ2-7
CSVEEPNSSYEQYF
TGCAGCGTTGAAGAGCCTAATAGCTCCTACGAGCAGTACTTC
>TRBV6-5|-|-|12|TRBJ1-1
CASRQRDTEAFF
TGTGCCAGCAGACAGAGGGACACTGAAGCTTTCTTT
>TRBV18|-|-|14|TRBJ2-3
CASSPDWAGDTQYF
TGTGCCAGCTCACCAGATTGGGCTGGAGATACGCAGTATTTT
>TRBV3-1|-|-|16|TRBJ2-1
CASSQGELGTYNEQFF
TGTGCCAGCAGCCAGGGTGAATTGGGGACCTACAATGAGCAGTTCTTC
>TRBV7-9|once|-|17|TRBJ1-2
CASSFRGKGPDADGYTF
TGTGCCAGCAGCTTTCGAGGCAAAGGGCCGGATGCGGATGGCTACACCTTC
>TRBV24-1|-|-|15|TRBJ2-1
CATSEPRENNNEQFF
TGTGCCACCAGTGAGCCCCGGGAAAATAACAATGAGCAGTTCTTC
>TRBV10-3|-|-|15|TRBJ1-1
CAISESRGMNTEAFF
TGTGCCATCAGTGAGTCGAGGGGAATGAACACTGAAGCTTTCTTT
>TRBV20-1|-|TRBD2|15|TRBJ2-7
CSARERESVRYEQYF
TGCAGTGCGAGAGAGCGGGAAAGTGTCAGATACGAGCAGTACTTC
>TRBV2|-|-|15|TRBJ2-3
CASREGLGETDTQYF
TGTGCCAGCAGGGAAGGGCTAGGAGAGACAGATACGCAGTATTTT
>TRBV6-1|-|-|13|TRBJ1-5
CASIDGWNQPQHF
TGTGCCAGCATCGACGGTTGGAATCAGCCCCAGCATTTT
>TRBV20-1|-|TRBD2|17|TRBJ2-1
CSASELAGWPKNNEQFF
TGCAGTGCTAGTGAACTAGCGGGTTGGCCCAAAAACAATGAGCAGTTCTTC
>TRBV29-1|-|TRBD1|13|TRBJ1-3
CSVVQGAGNTIYF
TGCAGCGTTGTGCAGGGGGCTGGAAACACCATATATTTT
>TRBV27|-|TRBD1|16|TRBJ1-5
CASSLWGTGGNQPQHF
TGTGCCAGCAGTTTATGGGGGACAGGGGGTAATCAGCCCCAGCATTTT
>TRBV27|-|-|16|TRBJ1-1
CASSLDRLGWNTEAFF
TGTGCCAGCAGTTTAGACCGCTTGGGCTGGAACACTGAAGCTTTCTTT
>TRBV6-5|-|-|17|TRBJ1-2
CASSYVSGTVTNYGYTF
TGTGCCAGCAGTTACGTGTCAGGGACTGTAACTAACTATGGCTACACCTTC
>TRBV6-5|-|TRBD1|15|TRBJ1-2
CASSRQGQGNYGYTF
TGTGCCAGCAGCCGACAAGGACAGGGGAACTATGGCTACACCTTC
>TRBV10-2|-|TRBD2|15|TRBJ2-3
CASSPGLAVLDTQYF
TGCGCCAGCAGTCCGGGACTAGCGGTCTTGGATACGCAGTATTTT
>TRBV19|few|-|11|TRBJ1-5
CASGGNQPQHF
TGTGCCAGTGGGGGCAATCAGCCCCAGCATTTT
>TRBV19|once|TRBD1|16|TRBJ1-1
CASTWGVDRLNTEAFF
TGTGCCAGTACATGGGGGGTGGACAGGTTGAACACTGAAGCTTTCTTT
>TRBV20-1|-|-|15|TRBJ2-3
CSARRGTGRTDTQYF
TGCAGTGCTAGGCGAGGGACGGGGAGGACAGATACGCAGTATTTT
>TRBV10-2|once|TRBD2|16|TRBJ2-5
CASSEIWREDQETQYF
TGCGCCAGCAGTGAGATTTGGCGGGAGGACCAAGAGACCCAGTACTTC
>TRBV5-6|-|-|17|TRBJ1-1
CASSFSGAIGVNTEAFF
TGTGCCAGCAGCTTCTCAGGGGCCATCGGGGTGAACACTGAAGCTTTCTTT